The T cell receptor (beta chain) under discussion was sequenced for a study of OX40 agonist ivuxolimab in advanced cancers. Study information: Every 2 weeks, ivuxolimab was infused into the patients intravenously at between 0.01 and 10 mg/kg.

Patients were excluded for autoimmune disease history or systemic immunosuppression. The CDR3 has 15 amino acids. Profiled with immunoSEQ multiplex PCR; TCRdb holds only in-frame clones, not every one. The repertoire holds about 76,000 clones, with more than 85% as singletons. Worth noting for this clone: A junction boundary mismatches the germline segment, possibly from a read error.

This sequence originates from an adult with an advanced solid tumor such as melanoma, head and neck, liver or kidney cancer. The gene calls are TRBV23-1 and TRBJ1-1; weak D call: TRBD1 (5 bases). TRBV23-1 is an open reading frame whose function is uncertain. Here the sequenced sample was CD4+ or CD8+ T cells sorted from blood, taken in a trial of the OX40 agonist ivuxolimab. CDR3 nucleotides: TGCGTCAGCAGTCAATCGGGGGGGTCCCCTCCTGAAGCTTTCTTT. It translates to CVSSQSGGSPPEAFF.